This T cell receptor beta chain is from a study of T cell repertoires in cytomegalovirus infection. Turning to the study itself: Recently described HLA-C-restricted plus well-studied HLA-B-restricted CMV epitopes were used. Carrying CMV and the relevant HLA type showed in public TCR beta signatures.

MiXCR, applied by TCRdb to the reads, yields one record per CDR3 protein. The sample includes some 500,000 distinct CDR3 sequences, over 35% of them seen just once. CDR3 size: 13 residues. V lost 5 bases and J 2 bases, leaving 10 bases between the germline ends. Per the germline V gene, CDR1 is SGHTA and CDR2 is FQGNSA. This clonotype was recorded at least ten times. Its specificity is not known. Study-wide results and caveats: Ex vivo responses were dominated by HLA-C-restricted CMV-specific TCR beta clonotypes. Summed frequency of shared TCR beta families picked out CMV carriers who also had the relevant HLA.

The specimen comprised cultured PBMCs, sampled from culture after CMV antigen stimulation. The clonotype comes from a human donor in good health (CMV status not recorded). Some clones in this sample may be carry-over from other donors' samples. The chain joins TRBV7-2 to TRBJ2-7, with D possibly TRBD1 on 6 matching bases. The CDR3 nucleotides are TGTGCCAGCAGCAGGACAGTCACCTACGAGCAGTACTTC. Translating it yields CASSRTVTYEQYF.